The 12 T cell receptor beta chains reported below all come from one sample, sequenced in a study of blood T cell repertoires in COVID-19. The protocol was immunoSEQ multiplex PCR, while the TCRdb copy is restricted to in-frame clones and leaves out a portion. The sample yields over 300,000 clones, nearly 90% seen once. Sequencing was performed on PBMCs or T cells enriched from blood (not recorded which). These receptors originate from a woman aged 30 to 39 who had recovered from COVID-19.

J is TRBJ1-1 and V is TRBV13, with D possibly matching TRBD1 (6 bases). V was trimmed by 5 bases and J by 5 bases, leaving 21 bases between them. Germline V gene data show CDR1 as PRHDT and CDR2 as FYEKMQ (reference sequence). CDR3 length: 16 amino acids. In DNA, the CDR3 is TGTGCCAGCAGCAAACGGGACACGACGGTGGCGACTGAAGCTTTCTTT. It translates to CASSKRDTTVATEAFF.

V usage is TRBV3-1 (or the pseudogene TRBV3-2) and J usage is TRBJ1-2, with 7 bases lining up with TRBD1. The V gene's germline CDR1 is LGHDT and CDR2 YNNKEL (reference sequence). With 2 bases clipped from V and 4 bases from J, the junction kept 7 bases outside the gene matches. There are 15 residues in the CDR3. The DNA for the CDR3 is TGTGCCAGCAGCCAACGACAGGGATTAGGCTATGGCTACACCTTC. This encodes CASSQRQGLGYGYTF.

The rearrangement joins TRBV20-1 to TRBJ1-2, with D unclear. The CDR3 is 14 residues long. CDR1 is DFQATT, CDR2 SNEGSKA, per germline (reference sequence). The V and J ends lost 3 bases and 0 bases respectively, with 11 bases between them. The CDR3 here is CSASGQSANYGYTF. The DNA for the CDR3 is TGCAGTGCTAGTGGTCAGTCAGCTAACTATGGCTACACCTTC.

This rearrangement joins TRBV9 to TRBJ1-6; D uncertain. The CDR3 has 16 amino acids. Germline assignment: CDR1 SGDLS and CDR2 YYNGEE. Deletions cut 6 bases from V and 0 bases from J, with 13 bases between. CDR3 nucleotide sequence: TGTGCCAGCAACCGACGAGCGGCCTCCTATAATTCACCCCTCCACTTT. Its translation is CASNRRAASYNSPLHF.

CDR3 bases: TGCGCCAGCAGCCAGCTGCGGGACAACTATGGCTACACCTTC. Its translation: CASSQLRDNYGYTF. The V gene is TRBV4-1, the J gene TRBJ1-2; perhaps TRBD1 as D (5 bases). Germline V lookup: CDR1 MGHRA, CDR2 YSYEKL. V was clipped by 3 bases and J by 2 bases, with 10 bases between them. This CDR3 is built from 14 residues.

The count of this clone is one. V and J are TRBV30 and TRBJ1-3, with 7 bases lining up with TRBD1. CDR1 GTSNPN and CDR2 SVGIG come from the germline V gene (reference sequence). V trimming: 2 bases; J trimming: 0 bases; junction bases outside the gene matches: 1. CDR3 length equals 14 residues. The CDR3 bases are TGTGCCTGGAGTCGACAGGGCTCTGGAAACACCATATATTTT. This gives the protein CAWSRQGSGNTIYF. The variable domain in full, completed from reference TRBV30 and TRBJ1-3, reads SQTIHQWPATLVQPVGSPLSLECTVEGTSNPNLYWYRQAAGRGLQLLFYSVGIGQISSEVPQNLSASRPQDRQFILSSKKLLLSDSGFYLCAWSRQGSGNTIYFGEGSWLTVV.

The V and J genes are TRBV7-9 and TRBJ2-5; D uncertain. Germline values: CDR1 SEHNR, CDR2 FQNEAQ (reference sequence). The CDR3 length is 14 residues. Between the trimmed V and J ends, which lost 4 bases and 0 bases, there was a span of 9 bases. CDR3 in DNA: TGTGCCAGCAGCTGGTACGGAGACCAAGAGACCCAGTACTTC. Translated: CASSWYGDQETQYF.

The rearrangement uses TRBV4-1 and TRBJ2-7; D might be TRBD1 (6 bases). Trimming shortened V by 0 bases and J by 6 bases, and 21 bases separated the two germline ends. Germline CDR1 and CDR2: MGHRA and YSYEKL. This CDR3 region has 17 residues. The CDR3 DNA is TGCGCCAGCAGCCAAGACTCGGTGCCAGGGGTCCGAAGCGAGCAGTACTTC. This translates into CASSQDSVPGVRSEQYF.

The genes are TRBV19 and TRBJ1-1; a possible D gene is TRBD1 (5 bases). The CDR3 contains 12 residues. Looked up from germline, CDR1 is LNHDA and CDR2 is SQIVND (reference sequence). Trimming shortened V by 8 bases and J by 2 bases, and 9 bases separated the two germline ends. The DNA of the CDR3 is TGTGCCAGTGGACACAGAAACACTGAAGCTTTCTTT. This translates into CASGHRNTEAFF.

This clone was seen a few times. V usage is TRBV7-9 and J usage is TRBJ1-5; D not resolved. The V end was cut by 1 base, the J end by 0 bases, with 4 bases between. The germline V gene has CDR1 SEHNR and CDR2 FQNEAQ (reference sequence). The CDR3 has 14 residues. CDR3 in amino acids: CASSLDSSNQPQHF. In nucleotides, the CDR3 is TGTGCCAGCAGCTTAGACAGTAGCAATCAGCCCCAGCATTTT.

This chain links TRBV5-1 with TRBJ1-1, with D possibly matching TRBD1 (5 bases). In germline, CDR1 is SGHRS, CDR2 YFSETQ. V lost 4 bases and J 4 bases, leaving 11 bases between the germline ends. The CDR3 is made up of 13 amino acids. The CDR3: CASSLVGPTEAFF. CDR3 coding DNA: TGCGCCAGCAGCCTAGTGGGGCCCACTGAAGCTTTCTTT.

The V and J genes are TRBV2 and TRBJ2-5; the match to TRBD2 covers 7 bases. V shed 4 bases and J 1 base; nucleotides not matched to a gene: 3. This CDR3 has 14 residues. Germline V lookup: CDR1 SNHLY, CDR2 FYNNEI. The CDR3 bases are TGTGCCAGCAGTGTCGGGACTACCCAAGAGACCCAGTACTTC. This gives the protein CASSVGTTQETQYF.